Presented here are 8 T cell receptor beta chains from one specimen sequenced in a study of Graves' ophthalmopathy and Graves' hyperthyroidism. Beta-chain TCR CDR3 regions were amplified from RNA transcripts. First-round RT-PCR employed HTBI primers, with a second-round multiplex PCR after it. Using its own MiXCR run on the multiplex PCR reads, TCRdb lists one record per CDR3 protein. The table has 660,000 or so distinct CDR3 sequences, about 41% seen once. Sequencing used peripheral blood. Receptor source: an adult man with Graves' ophthalmopathy.

This clonotype was observed a handful of times. The chain joins TRBV19 to TRBJ2-2; perhaps TRBD1 as D (6 bases). Trimming pared 4 bases from V and 4 bases from J, leaving 13 bases between. Germline V CDR1 and CDR2: LNHDA, SQIVND (reference sequence). The CDR3 extends over 15 amino acids. The CDR3 region is CASSSRTAFTGELFF. The CDR3 coding sequence is TGTGCCAGTAGTAGTAGGACAGCCTTCACCGGGGAGCTGTTTTTT.

Many counts were recorded for this clonotype. The rearrangement joins TRBV7-9 to TRBJ1-1; D call uncertain. The CDR3 is 15 residues long. The V gene lost 4 bases and the J gene lost 0 bases, with 12 bases spanning the gap. Per germline, CDR1 SEHNR and CDR2 FQNEAQ (reference sequence). CDR3 bases: TGTGCCAGCAGCTCCGGCCATATGATGAACACTGAAGCTTTCTTT. It yields the protein CASSSGHMMNTEAFF.

This clonotype was seen a single time. The chain combines TRBV10-3 with TRBJ2-2, with D possibly matching TRBD1 (5 bases). Deletions cut 4 bases from V and 5 bases from J, with 23 bases between. The germline CDR1 and CDR2 sequences are ENHRY and SYGVKD. CDR3 length: 18 residues. The CDR3 bases are TGTGCCATCAGTGCCAGCAGTTTGGCCCTAAAGGGGACCGGGGAGCTGTTTTTT. Translation: CAISASSLALKGTGELFF.

This sequence joins TRBV2 and TRBJ1-2, with 7 bases fitting TRBD1. CDR1 and CDR2 (germline): SNHLY, FYNNEI. V lost 1 base, J lost 6 bases, and 5 bases stayed unmatched. This CDR3 has 14 residues. DNA for the CDR3: TGTGCCAGCAGTGAAGGGAGAGGGGGCAATGGCTACACCTTC. It encodes CASSEGRGGNGYTF.

There are a few counts of this clonotype. A much larger clone lies one base from this, so it may be a read error. This chain connects TRBV24-1 to TRBJ1-6; D gene unclear. The CDR3 runs to 13 residues. Germline V CDR1 and CDR2: KGHDR, SFDVKD. The CDR3 sequence is CTTSKDRNSPLHF. The CDR3 DNA is TGTACCACCAGTAAGGACCGTAATTCACCCCTCCACTTT.

As regards this clonotype: This clone may be a read error of a much larger clone one base away. The genes are TRBV2 and TRBJ1-5; D might be TRBD1 (5 bases). This CDR3 comprises 11 residues. The V gene's germline CDR1 is SNHLY and CDR2 FYNNEI. V lost 8 bases to trimming and J lost 13 bases, with 15 bases between them. DNA of the CDR3: TGTGCCAGCGGTATTGGACAAGGACAGCATTTT. The encoded protein is CASGIGQGQHF.

The J gene is TRBJ2-3, the V gene TRBV7-7; D remains ambiguous. CDR1 and CDR2 from the germline V gene are SSHAT and FNYEAQ (reference sequence). CDR3 size: 13 residues. Trimming stripped 5 bases from V and 3 bases from J, with 9 bases between. CDR3 residues: CASSLDGTDTQYF. DNA of the CDR3: TGTGCCAGCAGCCTCGATGGGACAGATACGCAGTATTTT.

Worth noting for this clonotype: A much larger clone sits a single nucleotide away, making a read error possible. The gene calls are TRBV11-1 and TRBJ1-1, with D unclear. V was cut by 6 bases and J by 11 bases, with 22 bases left in between. Germline loops: CDR1 SGHAT, CDR2 FQDESV (reference sequence). The CDR3 covers 14 residues. This chain's CDR3 is CASSFTSGNLNAFF. In DNA form, the CDR3 reads TGTGCCAGCAGTTTCACCTCCGGGAATCTGAACGCTTTCTTT. Complete variable domain (other parts from reference TRBV11-1 and TRBJ1-1): EAEVAQSPRYKITEKSQAVAFWCDPISGHATLYWYRQILGQGPELLVQFQDESVVDDSQLPKDRFSAERLKGVDSTLKIQPAELGDSAMYLCASSFTSGNLNAFFGQGTRLTVV.